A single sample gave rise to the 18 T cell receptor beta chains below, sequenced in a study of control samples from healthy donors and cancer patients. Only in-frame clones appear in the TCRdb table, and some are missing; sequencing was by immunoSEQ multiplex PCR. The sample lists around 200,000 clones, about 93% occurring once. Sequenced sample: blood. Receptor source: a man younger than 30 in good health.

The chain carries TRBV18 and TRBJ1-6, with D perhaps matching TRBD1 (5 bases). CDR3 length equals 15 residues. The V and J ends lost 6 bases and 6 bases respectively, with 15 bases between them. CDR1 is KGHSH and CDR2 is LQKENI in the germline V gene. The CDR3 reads CASSRGGASNSPLHF. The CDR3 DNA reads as TGTGCCAGCTCCCGCGGCGGGGCTAGTAATTCACCCCTCCACTTT.

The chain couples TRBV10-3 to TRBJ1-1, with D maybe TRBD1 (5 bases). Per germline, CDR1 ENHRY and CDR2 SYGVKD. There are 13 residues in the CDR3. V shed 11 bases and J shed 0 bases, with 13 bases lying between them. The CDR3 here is CAVAQALNTEAFF. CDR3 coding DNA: TGTGCCGTAGCACAGGCCTTGAACACTGAAGCTTTCTTT.

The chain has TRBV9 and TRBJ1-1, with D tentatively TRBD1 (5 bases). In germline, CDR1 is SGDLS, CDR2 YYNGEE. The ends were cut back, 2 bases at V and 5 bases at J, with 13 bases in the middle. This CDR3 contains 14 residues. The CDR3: CASSVQGSLTEAFF. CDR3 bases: TGTGCCAGCAGCGTGCAGGGAAGTCTGACTGAAGCTTTCTTT.

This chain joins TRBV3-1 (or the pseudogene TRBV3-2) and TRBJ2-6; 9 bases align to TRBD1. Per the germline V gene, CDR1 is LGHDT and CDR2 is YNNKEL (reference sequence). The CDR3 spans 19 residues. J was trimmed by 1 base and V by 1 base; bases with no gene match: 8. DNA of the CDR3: TGTGCCAGCAGCCAAGGGTTTTACGGGACAGGGTCTGGGGCCAACGTCCTGACTTTC. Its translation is CASSQGFYGTGSGANVLTF.

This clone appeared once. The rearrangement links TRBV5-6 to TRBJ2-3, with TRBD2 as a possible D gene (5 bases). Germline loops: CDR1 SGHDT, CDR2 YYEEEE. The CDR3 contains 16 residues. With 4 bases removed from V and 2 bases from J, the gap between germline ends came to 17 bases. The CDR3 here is CASSLWRLDSTDTQYF. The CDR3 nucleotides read TGTGCCAGCAGCCTTTGGAGGCTAGATTCCACAGATACGCAGTATTTT.

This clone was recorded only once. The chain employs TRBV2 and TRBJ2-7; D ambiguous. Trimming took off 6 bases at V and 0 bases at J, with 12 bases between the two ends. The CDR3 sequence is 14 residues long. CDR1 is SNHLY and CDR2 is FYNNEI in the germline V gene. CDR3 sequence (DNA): TGTGCCAGCAGCCTGAATCCACCCTCCTACGAGCAGTACTTC. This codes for CASSLNPPSYEQYF.

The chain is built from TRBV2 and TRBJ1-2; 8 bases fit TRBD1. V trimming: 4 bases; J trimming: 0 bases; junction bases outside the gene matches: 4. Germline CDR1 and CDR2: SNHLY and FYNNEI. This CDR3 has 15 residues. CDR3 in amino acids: CASSAYRGTNYGYTF. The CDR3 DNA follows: TGTGCCAGCAGTGCCTACAGGGGGACTAACTATGGCTACACCTTC.

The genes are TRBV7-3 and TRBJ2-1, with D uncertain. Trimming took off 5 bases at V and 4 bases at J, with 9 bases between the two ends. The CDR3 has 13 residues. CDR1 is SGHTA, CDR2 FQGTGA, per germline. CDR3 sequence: CASSLGEYNEQFF. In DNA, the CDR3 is TGTGCCAGCAGCCTCGGAGAATACAATGAGCAGTTCTTC.

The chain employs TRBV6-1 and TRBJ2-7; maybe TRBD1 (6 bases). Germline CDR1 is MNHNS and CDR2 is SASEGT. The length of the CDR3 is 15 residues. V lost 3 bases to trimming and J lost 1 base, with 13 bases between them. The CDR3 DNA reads TGTGCCAGCAGTGAGAGAGGGGGAGAGTCCTACGAGCAGTACTTC. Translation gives CASSERGGESYEQYF.

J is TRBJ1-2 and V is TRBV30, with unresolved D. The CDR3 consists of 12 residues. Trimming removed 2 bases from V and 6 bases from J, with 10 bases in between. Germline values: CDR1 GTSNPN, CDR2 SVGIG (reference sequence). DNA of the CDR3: TGTGCCTGGAGTCGGACGCTCGATGGCTACACCTTC. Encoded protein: CAWSRTLDGYTF. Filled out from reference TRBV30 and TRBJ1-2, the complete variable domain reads SQTIHQWPATLVQPVGSPLSLECTVEGTSNPNLYWYRQAAGRGLQLLFYSVGIGQISSEVPQNLSASRPQDRQFILSSKKLLLSDSGFYLCAWSRTLDGYTFGSGTRLTVV.

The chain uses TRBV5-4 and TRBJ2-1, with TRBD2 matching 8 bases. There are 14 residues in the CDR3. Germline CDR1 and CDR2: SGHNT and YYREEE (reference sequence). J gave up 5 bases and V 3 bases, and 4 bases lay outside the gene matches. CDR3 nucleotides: TGTGCCAGCAGCTCTACTAGCGGCCACAATGAGCAGTTCTTC. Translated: CASSSTSGHNEQFF.

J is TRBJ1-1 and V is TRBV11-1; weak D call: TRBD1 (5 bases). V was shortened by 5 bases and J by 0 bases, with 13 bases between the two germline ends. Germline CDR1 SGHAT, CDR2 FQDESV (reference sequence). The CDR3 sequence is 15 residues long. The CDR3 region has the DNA TGTGCCAGCAGCAAAGGGCGGGGGTTGAACACTGAAGCTTTCTTT. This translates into CASSKGRGLNTEAFF.

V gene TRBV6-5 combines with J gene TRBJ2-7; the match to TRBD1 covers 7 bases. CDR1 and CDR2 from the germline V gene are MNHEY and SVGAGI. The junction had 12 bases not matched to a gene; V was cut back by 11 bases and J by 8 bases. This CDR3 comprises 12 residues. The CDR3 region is CAVIGTVGQQYF. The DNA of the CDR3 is TGTGCCGTAATAGGGACAGTCGGTCAGCAGTACTTC.

This chain's CDR3 is CASSGPTTNEKLFF. The CDR3 DNA reads TGTGCCAGCAGTGGTCCAACAACTAATGAAAAACTGTTTTTT. V usage is TRBV2 and J usage is TRBJ1-4; D call uncertain. There are 14 residues in the CDR3. CDR1 is SNHLY and CDR2 is FYNNEI in the germline V gene. Trimming cost V 4 bases and J 0 bases, with 6 bases left between them.

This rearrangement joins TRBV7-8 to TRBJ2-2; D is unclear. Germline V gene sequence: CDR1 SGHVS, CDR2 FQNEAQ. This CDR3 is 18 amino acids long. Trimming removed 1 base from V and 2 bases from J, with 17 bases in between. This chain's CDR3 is CASSLVFYSTDNTGELFF. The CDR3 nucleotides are TGTGCCAGCAGCTTAGTATTTTATAGTACGGACAACACCGGGGAGCTGTTTTTT.

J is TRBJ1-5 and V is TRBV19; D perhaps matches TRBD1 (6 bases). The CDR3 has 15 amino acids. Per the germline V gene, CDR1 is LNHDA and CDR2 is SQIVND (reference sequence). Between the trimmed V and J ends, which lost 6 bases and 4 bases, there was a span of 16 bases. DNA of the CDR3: TGTGCCAGTAGCCCCACAGGGTATGTTAATCAGCCCCAGCATTTT. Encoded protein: CASSPTGYVNQPQHF.

The CDR3 DNA reads TGTGCCAGCAGTAACCAAACTAACTATGGCTACACCTTC. Its translation: CASSNQTNYGYTF. The rearrangement links TRBV27 to TRBJ1-2, with unresolved D. V lost 5 bases and J lost 0, with 7 bases in between. This CDR3 spans 13 amino acids. The germline CDR1 and CDR2 sequences are MNHEY and SMNVEV (reference sequence).

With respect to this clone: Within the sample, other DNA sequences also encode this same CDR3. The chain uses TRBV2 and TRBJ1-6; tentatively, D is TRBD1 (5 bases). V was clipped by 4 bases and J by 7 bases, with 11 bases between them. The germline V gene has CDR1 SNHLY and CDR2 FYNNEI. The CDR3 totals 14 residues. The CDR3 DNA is TGTGCCAGCAGTGTGGGGGTTGGGAATTCACCCCTCCACTTT. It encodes CASSVGVGNSPLHF.